This T cell receptor (beta chain) was identified in a study of beta chain features in type 1 diabetes. Looking at the study overall: Patient and healthy donor groups were alike in age, gender and cell yields. Study findings and constraints: For Type 1 diabetes patients, all four CD4+ subsets carried TCRB CDR3s that were moderately but significantly shorter.

Since all of the isolated RNA was reverse transcribed, expressed TCRB transcripts were what got sequenced. Assay: immunoSEQ multiplex PCR; the TCRdb copy retains only in-frame clones and omits some. The sample holds 900,000 or so clones; about a sixth are singletons and the top ten take around 0.02%. In germline, CDR1 is LNHDA, CDR2 SQIVND (reference sequence). Trimming took 3 bases from V and 7 from J, leaving 19 bases between them. The CDR3 extends over 16 amino acids. Remarks on this clone: The antigen is not known.

Purity of each sorted population was above 98%. The clonotype originates from a woman between 18 and 30 years old in good health. The rearrangement joins TRBV19 to TRBJ1-5, with D maybe TRBD1 (5 bases). Material for sequencing was naive CD4+ T cells from blood. The CDR3 DNA sequence: TGTGCCAGTAGTATTAGGGTGGACATCTGGGGACAGCCCCAGCATTTT. Its protein is CASSIRVDIWGQPQHF.